The 30 T cell receptor beta chains in this list originate from one sample, sequenced in a study of CD8 T cells in ankylosing spondylitis. TCRdb used MiXCR to reprocess the 5' RACE reads, holding one entry per CDR3 protein. The sample contains hundreds of thousands of distinct CDR3 sequences, 32% of which appear only once. Sequences were obtained from blood, either unsorted or a sorted T cell fraction (not recorded which). All receptors come from a male donor with ankylosing spondylitis or in good health (not recorded which).

The chain joins TRBV7-2 to TRBJ2-1; no clear D. This CDR3 has 12 amino acids. Looked up from germline, CDR1 is SGHTA and CDR2 is FQGNSA. The V gene lost 5 bases and the J gene lost 3 bases, with 5 bases spanning the gap. CDR3 protein: CASSPHYNEQFF. In DNA form, the CDR3 reads TGTGCCAGCAGCCCCCACTACAATGAGCAGTTCTTC.

The chain joins TRBV6-1 to TRBJ1-5; TRBD1 agrees at 10 bases. CDR3 length equals 14 residues. V was clipped by 9 bases and J by 4 bases; unmatched bases: 6. Germline V lookup: CDR1 MNHNS, CDR2 SASEGT. CDR3 in DNA: TGTGCCAGAGAAGACAGGGGGCGAAATCAGCCCCAGCATTTT. Translation: CAREDRGRNQPQHF.

The chain links TRBV9 to TRBJ1-6; D is undetermined. The CDR3 length is 15 residues. The germline CDR1 and CDR2 sequences are SGDLS and YYNGEE. Trimming took 0 bases from V and 8 from J, leaving 12 bases between them. The CDR3 DNA reads TGTGCCAGCAGCGTAGCACCGCAACCAGATTCACCCCTCCACTTT. It codes for CASSVAPQPDSPLHF.

The table lists this clonotype with a few counts. The chain employs TRBV5-6 and TRBJ1-3, with D unresolved. V lost 2 bases to trimming and J lost 0 bases, with 9 bases between them. The CDR3 runs 15 residues. Germline-derived CDR1 and CDR2 are SGHDT and YYEEEE. The CDR3 loop is CASSFRRISGNTIYF. The CDR3 bases are TGTGCCAGCAGCTTTCGGCGCATCTCTGGAAACACCATATATTTT.

This clonotype was counted a few times. The chain carries TRBV20-1 and TRBJ1-2; possibly TRBD1 for D (5 bases). The CDR3 extends over 16 amino acids. The germline CDR1 and CDR2 sequences are DFQATT and SNEGSKA (reference sequence). Trimming removed 6 bases from V and 6 bases from J, with 26 bases in between. Here the CDR3 DNA reads TGCAGTGCCCCGCCCAGTGTGGGACTTCAGTCGGATGGCTACACCTTC. Encoded protein: CSAPPSVGLQSDGYTF.

This chain connects TRBV12-3 or TRBV12-4 to TRBJ2-7; D is ambiguous. The ends were cut back, 1 base at V and 4 bases at J, with 14 bases in the middle. The CDR3 consists of 15 residues. The DNA for the CDR3 is TGTGCCAGCAGTTTAGGGCAGGACGGCCGGTACGAGCAGTACTTC. Protein sequence: CASSLGQDGRYEQYF.

The gene calls are TRBV20-1 and TRBJ2-5; 12 nucleotides align to TRBD2. The CDR3 consists of 13 residues. The J segment lost 3 bases and the V segment lost 6 bases, leaving 2 bases of the junction unmatched. CDR1 is DFQATT and CDR2 is SNEGSKA in the germline V gene (reference sequence). CDR3 coding DNA: TGCAGTGCATCTAGCGGGGGGGAAGAGACCCAGTACTTC. It codes for CSASSGGEETQYF.

In this sample, this clonotype turned up a few times. This sequence joins TRBV5-5 and TRBJ2-2, with 7 positions matching TRBD2. CDR3 length: 16 residues. Germline V lookup: CDR1 SGHKS, CDR2 YYEKEE (reference sequence). V shed 2 bases, J shed 2 bases, and the junction held 6 bases outside the gene matches. The CDR3 spells CASSFFAGDNTGELFF. DNA of the CDR3: TGTGCCAGCAGCTTTTTCGCGGGAGATAACACCGGGGAGCTGTTTTTT. The full variable domain, rest sourced from reference TRBV5-5 and TRBJ2-2, is DAGVTQSPTHLIKTRGQQVTLRCSPISGHKSVSWYQQVLGQGPQFIFQYYEKEERGRGNFPDRFSARQFPNYSSELNVNALLLGDSALYLCASSFFAGDNTGELFFGEGSRLTVL.

This chain connects TRBV29-1 to TRBJ2-5; 9 positions agree with TRBD2. V dropped 3 bases and J dropped 4; count of bases not matched to a gene: 9. Germline V CDR1 and CDR2: SQVTM, ANQGSEA. The CDR3 spans 15 residues. The CDR3 is CSVDGIAGEAETQYF. CDR3 sequence (DNA): TGCAGCGTTGACGGTATAGCGGGGGAGGCAGAGACCCAGTACTTC. The entire variable domain, with the rest obtained from reference TRBV29-1 and TRBJ2-5, is as follows: SAVISQKPSRDICQRGTSLTIQCQVDSQVTMMFWYRQQPGQSLTLIATANQGSEATYESGFVIDKFPISRPNLTFSTLTVSNMSPEDSSIYLCSVDGIAGEAETQYFGPGTRLLVL.

This clonotype was observed a handful of times. The rearrangement links TRBV20-1 to TRBJ1-5; 7 positions agree with TRBD1. This CDR3 region has 17 residues. CDR1 is DFQATT, CDR2 SNEGSKA, per germline (reference sequence). The V and J ends lost 1 base and 1 base, in that order; junction bases with no gene match: 10. The DNA of the CDR3 is TGCAGTGCTAGAGCCTGCGGTAGGGGGCCGAGCAATCAGCCCCAGCATTTT. Its protein is CSARACGRGPSNQPQHF.

This rearrangement joins TRBV29-1 to TRBJ2-5, with TRBD2 matching over 15 bases. There are 17 residues in the CDR3. V lost 1 base, J lost 2 bases, and 5 bases stayed unmatched. From germline, CDR1 is SQVTM and CDR2 ANQGSEA. The DNA of the CDR3 is TGCAGCGTTGAAGGATTGGGACTAGCGGGGGGTCAAGAGACCCAGTACTTC. Its translation: CSVEGLGLAGGQETQYF.

In its sample, this clonotype was seen many times. The chain couples TRBV6-5 to TRBJ2-3, with 8 bases aligning to TRBD1. CDR1 and CDR2 (germline): MNHEY, SVGAGI. V lost 4 bases, J lost 0 bases, and 9 bases stayed unmatched. The CDR3 has 17 amino acids. The CDR3 loop is CASSSPSRQGSTDTQYF. CDR3 bases: TGTGCCAGCAGTTCCCCATCTCGACAGGGGAGCACAGATACGCAGTATTTT.

The chain employs TRBV20-1 and TRBJ2-5, with 12 positions matching TRBD2. V was clipped by 0 bases and J by 5 bases; unmatched bases: 4. The CDR3 contains 15 residues. CDR1 is DFQATT, CDR2 SNEGSKA, per germline (reference sequence). CDR3 DNA sequence: TGCAGTGCTAGAGATCCCACTAGCGGGGGGGAGACCCAGTACTTC. It encodes CSARDPTSGGETQYF.

This clonotype was observed a handful of times. The rearrangement joins TRBV20-1 to TRBJ2-3; 10 bases match TRBD1. CDR3 length: 15 amino acids. J was trimmed by 6 bases and V by 5 bases; bases with no gene match: 11. Per germline, CDR1 DFQATT and CDR2 SNEGSKA (reference sequence). The CDR3 here is CSALWTGGLGDTQYF. The CDR3 DNA is TGCAGTGCTCTTTGGACAGGGGGTCTCGGGGATACGCAGTATTTT.

The genes are TRBV10-3 and TRBJ2-7; 12 nucleotides align to TRBD2. This CDR3 region has 16 residues. In germline, CDR1 is ENHRY, CDR2 SYGVKD. Germline trimming cut 6 bases from V and 1 base from J; bases unmatched to any gene: 7. The CDR3 DNA reads as TGTGCCATCAGGGGCCCCGGGACTAGCGGGTCCTACGAGCAGTACTTC. Its translation: CAIRGPGTSGSYEQYF.

V and J are TRBV9 and TRBJ2-7; D ambiguous. CDR1 is SGDLS, CDR2 YYNGEE, per germline. This CDR3 has 15 amino acids. The V gene lost 0 bases and the J gene lost 5 bases, with 15 bases spanning the gap. CDR3 region: CASSVGWSPEHEQYF. The CDR3 DNA follows: TGTGCCAGCAGCGTAGGGTGGTCCCCCGAACACGAGCAGTACTTC.

The J gene is TRBJ2-3, the V gene TRBV29-1; 8 bases line up with TRBD1. V gave up 6 bases and J gave up 5 bases; unmatched junction bases: 10. Looked up from germline, CDR1 is SQVTM and CDR2 is ANQGSEA. This CDR3 region has 14 residues. DNA for the CDR3: TGCAGCGTAGTCGACAGGGGACCAGAAGATACGCAGTATTTT. The encoded protein is CSVVDRGPEDTQYF.

This clonotype was counted once. The V call is TRBV11-2, the J call TRBJ1-5; weak D call: TRBD1 (5 bases). This CDR3 has 14 amino acids. The germline CDR1 and CDR2 sequences are SGHAT and FQNNGV. V gave up 5 bases and J gave up 7 bases, with 15 bases separating them. The CDR3 loop is CASSPQVRGQPQHF. The DNA of the CDR3 is TGTGCCAGCAGCCCACAGGTCAGAGGACAGCCCCAGCATTTT.

The V call is TRBV10-3, the J call TRBJ2-1; 7 nucleotides match TRBD2. This CDR3 has 16 residues. Losses at the gene ends were 4 bases for V and 0 bases for J; bases not matched to a gene: 6. The germline CDR1 and CDR2 sequences are ENHRY and SYGVKD. CDR3 sequence: CAISGGPGGSYNEQFF. CDR3 DNA sequence: TGTGCCATCAGTGGGGGACCGGGGGGCTCCTACAATGAGCAGTTCTTC.

This chain uses TRBV7-2 with TRBJ2-7; D not certain. The CDR3 loop spans 15 amino acids. V was pared by 5 bases and J by 0 bases, with 14 bases between. Looked up from germline, CDR1 is SGHTA and CDR2 is FQGNSA. The CDR3 DNA reads TGTGCCAGCAGCCTCCAAGCGACTGGCTCCTACGAGCAGTACTTC. Its protein is CASSLQATGSYEQYF.

This clonotype was counted only a few times. The chain links TRBV12-3 or TRBV12-4 to TRBJ2-6; D is possibly TRBD2 (6 bases). The V gene lost 7 bases and the J gene lost 4 bases, with 14 bases spanning the gap. The CDR3 length is 15 residues. The CDR3 here is CASTLGLLGANVLTF. The CDR3 DNA sequence: TGTGCCAGCACCCTGGGACTTCTGGGGGCCAACGTCCTGACTTTC.

This clonotype was picked up a small number of times. The J gene is TRBJ2-3, the V gene TRBV29-1, with D possibly called TRBD1 or TRBD2 (5 bases each). Trimming shortened V by 5 bases and J by 4 bases, and 7 bases separated the two germline ends. Germline loops: CDR1 SQVTM, CDR2 ANQGSEA. This CDR3 contains 11 residues. The CDR3 DNA sequence: TGCAGCGTTTGGGACCCAGATACGCAGTATTTT. Amino acid sequence: CSVWDPDTQYF.

This clonotype has only a few counts. The J gene is TRBJ2-7, the V gene TRBV20-1; 8 positions match TRBD2. CDR3 size: 13 residues. Germline CDR1 reads DFQATT; CDR2 reads SNEGSKA (reference sequence). V gave up 6 bases and J gave up 3 bases; unmatched junction bases: 7. The CDR3 bases are TGCAGTGCCCTTCTAGCGGGCGGCTACGAGCAGTACTTC. Protein product: CSALLAGGYEQYF.

This chain links TRBV5-1 with TRBJ2-7, with a weak D call TRBD1 (5 bases). Germline CDR1 reads SGHRS; CDR2 reads YFSETQ. The CDR3 is 17 residues long. Between the trimmed V and J ends, which lost 5 bases and 0 bases, there was a span of 21 bases. As DNA, the CDR3 is TGCGCCAGCAGATCGACTTACAGGTCTCCCTCCTCCTACGAGCAGTACTTC. Translated, it gives CASRSTYRSPSSYEQYF.

This clonotype turned up a few times. The chain joins TRBV20-1 to TRBJ2-2; no definite D call. CDR3 size: 13 residues. The V gene's germline CDR1 is DFQATT and CDR2 SNEGSKA (reference sequence). The V gene lost 7 bases and the J gene lost 0 bases, with 9 bases spanning the gap. CDR3 in DNA: TGCAGTGGCCTAGGGACGAACACCGGGGAGCTGTTTTTT. Its translation: CSGLGTNTGELFF.

V and J are TRBV20-1 and TRBJ2-1; D not resolved. Germline assignment: CDR1 DFQATT and CDR2 SNEGSKA (reference sequence). Deletions cut 1 base from V and 10 bases from J, with 17 bases between. This CDR3 has 14 amino acids. The CDR3 protein is CSARGSFGLREQFF. CDR3 sequence (DNA): TGCAGTGCTAGAGGTTCCTTCGGGTTAAGGGAGCAGTTCTTC.

The rearrangement joins TRBV10-3 to TRBJ1-5; D is ambiguous. Trimming took off 0 bases at V and 3 bases at J, with 6 bases between the two ends. The V gene's germline CDR1 is ENHRY and CDR2 SYGVKD. CDR3 length equals 14 residues. CDR3 sequence: CAISESAYNQPQHF. DNA for the CDR3: TGTGCCATCAGTGAGTCGGCCTACAATCAGCCCCAGCATTTT.

The V gene is TRBV7-8, the J gene TRBJ2-7; D is uncertain. V lost 3 bases and J 4 bases, leaving 28 bases between the germline ends. The CDR3 loop spans 19 amino acids. Germline CDR1 is SGHVS and CDR2 is FQNEAQ. The CDR3 is CASSLDRTGHSSWTYEQYF. The CDR3 DNA sequence: TGTGCCAGCAGCTTGGACCGAACCGGGCACAGTAGTTGGACGTACGAGCAGTACTTC. Looking up the rest from reference TRBV7-8 and TRBJ2-7 gives the full variable domain: GAGVSQSPRYKVAKRGQDVALRCDPISGHVSLFWYQQALGQGPEFLTYFQNEAQLDKSGLPSDRFFAERPEGSVSTLKIQRTQQEDSAVYLCASSLDRTGHSSWTYEQYFGPGTRLTVT.

This clonotype was counted between two and nine times. The chain employs TRBV20-1 and TRBJ1-4; D not certain. V was clipped by 5 bases and J by 4 bases, with 11 bases between them. CDR1 and CDR2 (germline): DFQATT, SNEGSKA (reference sequence). The CDR3 has 13 residues. In DNA form, the CDR3 reads TGCAGTGCTCGTGGACTGATTAATGAAAAACTGTTTTTT. This codes for CSARGLINEKLFF.

This clonotype was seen a handful of times. The genes are TRBV5-6 and TRBJ2-5; no reliable D call. CDR1 and CDR2 from the germline V gene are SGHDT and YYEEEE. V lost 7 bases to trimming and J lost 2 bases, with 6 bases between them. This CDR3 has 11 residues. The CDR3 protein is CASGPQETQYF. The CDR3 coding sequence is TGTGCCAGCGGACCGCAAGAGACCCAGTACTTC. Full variable domain (outside the CDR3, taken from reference TRBV5-6 and TRBJ2-5): DAGVTQSPTHLIKTRGQQVTLRCSPKSGHDTVSWYQQALGQGPQFIFQYYEEEERQRGNFPDRFSGHQFPNYSSELNVNALLLGDSALYLCASGPQETQYFGPGTRLLVL.